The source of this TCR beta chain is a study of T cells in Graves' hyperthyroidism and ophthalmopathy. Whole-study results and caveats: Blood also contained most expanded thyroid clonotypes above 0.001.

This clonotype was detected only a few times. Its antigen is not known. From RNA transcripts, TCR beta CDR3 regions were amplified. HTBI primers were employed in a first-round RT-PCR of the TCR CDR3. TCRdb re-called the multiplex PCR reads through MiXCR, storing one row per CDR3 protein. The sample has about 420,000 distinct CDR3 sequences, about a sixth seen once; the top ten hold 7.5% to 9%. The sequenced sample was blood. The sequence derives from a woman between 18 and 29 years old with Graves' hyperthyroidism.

The CDR3 DNA is TGCGCCAGCAGCCACAGACAGGGAACTAGGGAGCTGTTTTTT. Translation: CASSHRQGTRELFF. The gene calls are TRBV5-1 and TRBJ2-2, with 7 bases that match TRBD1. The trim removed 4 bases at V and 9 bases at J, leaving 9 bases unmatched. CDR1 is SGHRS and CDR2 is YFSETQ in the germline V gene. The CDR3 totals 14 residues.